This T cell receptor beta chain was found in a study of T cells in Graves' hyperthyroidism and ophthalmopathy (dated by TCRdb to about 2019). A note on the overall study: Peripheral blood was sampled at the time of initial diagnosis, prior to any treatment. To identify distinguishing TCR V-J signatures, a discovery cohort of some 100 patients was used, comprising some 43 with Graves' ophthalmopathy and approximately 58 with stable Graves' hyperthyroidism. Whether ophthalmopathy could be predicted prospectively was tested in an independent validation cohort made up of approximately 19 hyperthyroidism patients plus 17 patients who later progressed to ophthalmopathy. For training and testing, the 100 or so patients in the discovery cohort were randomly divided in a 7:3 ratio. The study also compared thyroid tissue and blood T-cell repertoires from 6 or 7 Graves' hyperthyroidism patients. After blood sampling, hyperthyroidism patients were treated with methimazole at a starting dose of 30 mg daily, and ophthalmopathy patients were treated with high-dose intravenous methylprednisolone. The paper describes TCR Vbeta CDR3 sequencing of about 140 peripheral blood samples, made up of 43 ophthalmopathy patients, approximately 73 hyperthyroidism patients and about 17 progressor patients.

The full study reports these points: In validation, progression to ophthalmopathy was predicted by the model with nearly 71% sensitivity and around 75% specificity, a median of approximately 6.5 months before onset. Most expanded thyroid clonotypes (frequency above 0.001) were also detected in blood, suggesting blood repertoires may reflect thyroid immune responses. Sample size was not statistically predetermined, and investigators were not blinded to group allocation. A 13 V-J signature model separated ophthalmopathy from stable hyperthyroidism, with around 90% sensitivity and roughly 81% specificity in cross-validation and 80%/75% in testing.

The germline V gene supplies CDR1 SGDLS and CDR2 YYNGEE. Including cysteine and phenylalanine, the CDR3 has 17 amino acids. The CDR3 DNA has 51 bases and is translated from base 1. V is trimmed back by 0 bases and J by 0 bases, and the junction contains 2 bases that no gene match accounts for. A patient counted as having stable Graves' hyperthyroidism if no progression to ophthalmopathy occurred over 18 months of follow-up. Hyperthyroidism patients were aged 18 to 65 years and newly diagnosed, with disease duration of less than 2 months. Any patient with an uncontrolled infection, another autoimmune disease, pregnancy or lactation was excluded. Diagnoses relied on clinical symptoms, serum thyroxine and TRAb, thyroid ultrasound and orbital computed tomography. Ficoll-Paque density gradient centrifugation was used to isolate PBMCs from approximately 11 ml of fresh peripheral blood. Total RNA was extracted using Trizol reagent, and RNA quality was assessed on an Agilent 2100 Bioanalyzer.

Amplification of TCR beta CDR3 regions was carried out from RNA transcripts. The TCR CDR3 was subjected to a first round of RT-PCR using the HTBI primer set and the Qiagen OneStep RT-PCR kit. A second multiplex PCR round built the libraries, followed by size selection and purification. Paired-end sequencing of the libraries was performed with 100 bp reads on an Illumina HiSeq2000. The study's processing was this. SOAPnuke was used to process the raw data, throwing out any read that contained adapters or uncalled bases, had a mean Phred below 15, or lacked an exact constant-primer or identifier match. COPE v1.2.5 was used to merge the high-quality paired reads, and each unique nucleotide sequence was defined as a clonotype. MiTCR v1.1 was used to align clonotypes to the IMGT TRBV, TRBD and TRBJ reference segments. The analysis was restricted to V-J combinations with a frequency above 0.0001, which together covered about 99% of the repertoires. The TCS score was defined as the ratio of F50 (clonal expansion) to E x V (chaos), calculated using BLOSUM62-based TCRdist between CDR3 peptides within each V-J. Welch's t-statistics and random forest reduced 500 to 550 V-J features to roughly 13, which were used in a naive Bayes classifier (R e1071). TCRdb handled the public reads itself, with Q25 trimming in fastp and clone calling in MiXCR, and kept productive beta chains. Entries that share a CDR3 protein sequence are merged under the most common genes and DNA. The V and J calls here are based on TCRdb, not the publication. This sample is represented by about 740,000 distinct CDR3 sequences; 14% of them were singletons. The ten largest account for 9.5% to 13% of the sample.

This clonotype has more than one count but fewer than ten. Which antigen it targets is not known. Qualities for individual bases were not recorded, and no much larger clone is one base off. This sequence was found in a young woman with Graves' hyperthyroidism. The sequence links TRBV9 to TRBJ2-1, with 11 bases matching TRBD2. Sequenced sample: blood. The DNA is as follows: TGTGCCAGCAGCGTAGCTACTAGCGGGAGCTCCTACAATGAGCAGTTCTTC. Its translation is CASSVATSGSSYNEQFF.